The entry that follows covers one TCR beta chain sequence. TCRdb independently ran MiXCR on the 5' RACE reads; one entry per CDR3 protein. The sample includes approximately 210,000 distinct CDR3 sequences, less than 20% of them seen just once. There are 11 residues in the CDR3. CDR1 is SNHLY, CDR2 FYNNEI, per germline. Germline trimming cut 10 bases from V and 6 bases from J; bases unmatched to any gene: 2. The data were obtained in a study of identical twins. The sample also formed part of further work on T cells expressing NK-cell markers. That source adds: Source material for TCR beta repertoires consisted of sorted CD3+CD56+NKG2C+, CD3+CD56+NKG2C- and CD3+CD56-NKG2C+ T cells. Similarly, these clonotypes led the CD3+CD56-NKG2C+ fraction as well in a handful of donors.

The sequence was collected from a woman between 18 and 29 years old in good health. The sequenced sample consisted of CD8+ T cells sorted from blood. The V gene is TRBV2, the J gene TRBJ2-2; 7 nucleotides agree with TRBD2. The CDR3 DNA is TGTGCCACCCGGGAGGCCGGGGAGCTGTTTTTT. Its translation: CATREAGELFF.